This T cell receptor beta chain was profiled in a study of blood T cells in healthy people across ages. Study-wide results and limits: The percentage of naive T cells correlated strongly with TCR beta diversity. Changes in expanded clonotypes were possibly confounded, as the CMV status of donors was unknown.

The V gene end was trimmed by 8 bases and the J gene end by 6 bases; junction bases not matched to a gene: 10. This CDR3 region has 14 residues. Germline V gene data show CDR1 as SGHVS and CDR2 as FNYEAQ. This clonotype was observed a few times. Its target is unknown. PCR was performed a second time for 7 to 11 cycles using a sample-barcoded 5' primer and a J-beta primer mix. Each cDNA molecule was tagged by a template-switch adaptor with 12 random nucleotides. TCRdb re-called the 5' RACE reads through MiXCR, storing one row per CDR3 protein. The repertoire has about 640,000 distinct CDR3 sequences, 45% to 65% of them found once; the top ten carry around 37%.

This sequence was found in a man in his sixties in good health. The chain recombines TRBV7-6 with TRBJ2-3, with 8 bases lining up with TRBD2. Material: blood. CDR3 in DNA: TGTGCCAGCTGGGGGCGGGGGGAAGACGATACGCAGTATTTT. It codes for CASWGRGEDDTQYF.